A selection of T cell receptor beta chains follows, all from one sample in a study of blood T cell repertoires in COVID-19. TCRdb's copy holds only in-frame clones and misses some; the assay was immunoSEQ multiplex PCR. The sample has approximately 96,000 clones, about 90% seen once. The sequenced sample consisted of peripheral blood. These receptors all come from a human donor with COVID-19, enrolled during active disease. The donor label of this sample is uncertain. Each CDR3 is given with its conserved first and last residue. A D gene is named only where the DNA matches it firmly. Expanded clones are given a class, and other clones once, few, many or no size at all.

size | J | V | D | length | DNA | CDR3
- | TRBJ1-5 | TRBV9 | - | 15 | TGTGCCAGCAGCGTAGGGGGAGGGGTGGAACAGCCCCAGCATTTT | CASSVGGGVEQPQHF
- | TRBJ1-2 | TRBV5-5 | TRBD1 | 14 | TGTGCCAGCAGCCCGACAGGGGGCCCTAGTGGCTACACCTTC | CASSPTGGPSGYTF
- | TRBJ2-7 | TRBV7-3 | TRBD2 | 14 | TGTGCCAGCAGCGCCAGCGGGAACTCCTACGAGCAGTACTTC | CASSASGNSYEQYF
- | TRBJ1-2 | TRBV30 | - | 14 | TGTGCCTGGAGTCCCAGGGTAGGCCTCTATGGCTACACCTTC | CAWSPRVGLYGYTF
few | TRBJ2-4 | TRBV2 | - | 18 | TGTGCCAGCAGTCCCAGCCCGTTAGGCAGGCTACGGGGAAACATTCAGTACTTC | CASSPSPLGRLRGNIQYF
- | TRBJ2-3 | TRBV13 | TRBD2 | 15 | TGTGCCAGCAGCTTACCGAGCGGGGGGCAAGATACGCAGTATTTT | CASSLPSGGQDTQYF
- | TRBJ2-1 | TRBV4-2 | TRBD2 | 16 | TGTGCCAGCAGCCCTGGACTAGCGGGGAGATACAATGAGCAGTTCTTC | CASSPGLAGRYNEQFF
- | TRBJ2-7 | TRBV27 | TRBD2 | 16 | TGTGCCAGCAGGGGGATTTTAGCGGGAGGGCCGTACGAGCAGTACTTC | CASRGILAGGPYEQYF
- | TRBJ1-2 | TRBV10-1 | - | 13 | TGCGCCAGCAGTGAGTACAGAACATCTGGCTACACCTTC | CASSEYRTSGYTF
- | TRBJ2-7 | TRBV3-1/TRBV3-2 | TRBD2 | 14 | TGTGCCAGCAGCCAAGTTGCGGGAGCCTACGAGCAGTACTTC | CASSQVAGAYEQYF
few | TRBJ2-7 | TRBV7-2 | - | 11 | TGTGCCAGCAGCTTAACTAGCGAGCAGTACTTC | CASSLTSEQYF
few | TRBJ1-5 | TRBV7-9 | - | 14 | TGTGCCAGCAGCTTACAGGGATTCAATCAGCCCCAGCATTTT | CASSLQGFNQPQHF
- | TRBJ1-3 | TRBV28 | - | 17 | TGTGCCAGTACAAATCCCGACAGCTTACAATCTGGAAACACCATATATTTT | CASTNPDSLQSGNTIYF
- | TRBJ2-2 | TRBV27 | TRBD1 | 15 | TGTGCCAGCAGTTTCGGGACAGTAGACACCGGGGAGCTGTTTTTT | CASSFGTVDTGELFF
- | TRBJ2-7 | TRBV12-3/TRBV12-4 | - | 12 | TGTGCCAGCAGTCTGGGGCGGCTATACAGGTACTTC | CASSLGRLYRYF
few | TRBJ1-1 | TRBV5-1 | - | 13 | TGCGCCAGCAGCATGACAGGGAACACTGAAGCTTTCTTT | CASSMTGNTEAFF
- | TRBJ1-2 | TRBV7-3 | TRBD1 | 13 | TGTGCCAGCAGCTTAAACAGGGGGTATGGCTACACCTTC | CASSLNRGYGYTF
- | TRBJ2-3 | TRBV7-9 | TRBD1 | 14 | TGTGCCAGCAGCTGGGGACAGGGCACAGATACGCAGTATTTT | CASSWGQGTDTQYF
- | TRBJ2-3 | TRBV6-2/TRBV6-3 | TRBD1 | 16 | TGTGCCAGCAGTTGGGGACAGGGAGTTAGCACAGATACGCAGTATTTT | CASSWGQGVSTDTQYF
- | TRBJ1-5 | TRBV10-3 | - | 14 | TGTGCCATCAGTGTCGAGGGGGGGGATCAGCCCCAGCATTTT | CAISVEGGDQPQHF
- | TRBJ1-6 | TRBV6-5 | - | 14 | TGTGCCAGCAGTTACTCGACGGGTAATTCACCCCTCCACTTT | CASSYSTGNSPLHF
- | TRBJ2-5 | TRBV19 | TRBD2 | 16 | TGTGCCAGTAGTACGGGACTAGCGGGGTTCCAAGAGACCCAGTACTTC | CASSTGLAGFQETQYF
- | TRBJ2-7 | TRBV7-3 | TRBD1 | 19 | TGTGCCAGCAGCTTAAGGAGATTGGGTGGGGGACAGGGCCCCTACGAGCAGTACTTC | CASSLRRLGGGQGPYEQYF
- | TRBJ2-1 | TRBV11-2 | - | 13 | TGTGCCAGCAGCTTAATCGAGGGCAATGAGCAGTTCTTC | CASSLIEGNEQFF
- | TRBJ2-5 | TRBV7-9 | - | 13 | TGTGCCAGCAGCTTATTGGGGGGACAGACCCAGTACTTC | CASSLLGGQTQYF
- | TRBJ1-1 | TRBV5-1 | - | 14 | TGCGCCAGCAGCTTGACAGGGACGAACACTGAAGCTTTCTTT | CASSLTGTNTEAFF
- | TRBJ1-1 | TRBV6-5 | - | 15 | TGTGCCAGCAGTCGAGATGGGGGCTCGAACACTGAAGCTTTCTTT | CASSRDGGSNTEAFF
- | TRBJ2-1 | TRBV6-6 | TRBD2 | 19 | TGTGCCAGCAGTCGCGGGACTAGCGGGGGGGAGAGCTCCTACAATGAGCAGTTCTTC | CASSRGTSGGESSYNEQFF
- | TRBJ2-2 | TRBV11-2 | TRBD1 | 17 | TGTGCCAGCAGCTTAGATTGGGACAGGGCGAGCACCGGGGAGCTGTTTTTT | CASSLDWDRASTGELFF
- | TRBJ1-2 | TRBV2 | TRBD1 | 14 | TGTGCCAGCAGTGCCAGGACAGGGTTTGATGGCTACACCTTC | CASSARTGFDGYTF
- | TRBJ1-1 | TRBV4-1 | TRBD1 | 13 | TGCGCCAGCAGCCAAGACGTGGGGACAGGAGCTTTCTTT | CASSQDVGTGAFF
- | TRBJ1-1 | TRBV19 | - | 13 | TGTGCCAGTAGCGACATCCCGAACACTGAAGCTTTCTTT | CASSDIPNTEAFF
- | TRBJ2-7 | TRBV15 | TRBD1 | 15 | TGTGCCACCAGCAGGCCGGGACAGGGGGCATACGAGCAGTACTTC | CATSRPGQGAYEQYF
- | TRBJ2-3 | TRBV3-1/TRBV3-2 | - | 14 | TGTGCCAGCAGCCAAGGGACAGCGGCGAATACGCAGTATTTT | CASSQGTAANTQYF
once | TRBJ1-1 | TRBV11-3 | TRBD1 | 13 | TGTGCCAGCAGCTCAGGGGGCAGGTCTGAAGCTTTCTTT | CASSSGGRSEAFF
- | TRBJ1-2 | TRBV2 | TRBD1 | 14 | TGTGCCAGCAGGAGCGGAGGGGGCAGCTATGGCTACACCTTC | CASRSGGGSYGYTF
- | TRBJ1-2 | TRBV6-5 | TRBD1 | 14 | TGTGCCAGCAGGCGACAGGGGATCCCGTATGGCTACACCTTC | CASRRQGIPYGYTF
once | TRBJ2-4 | TRBV5-1 | - | 14 | TGCGCCAGCAGCTTGGGGGGCCGATTGGGCATTCAGTACTTC | CASSLGGRLGIQYF